The 22 T cell receptor beta chains below all came from one sample that was sequenced in a study of cytomegalovirus exposure and HLA in healthy donors. Amplification used 60 Vbeta primers and 13 Jbeta primers. Only in-frame clones appear in the TCRdb table, and some are missing; sequencing was by immunoSEQ multiplex PCR. The sample includes roughly 230,000 clones, approximately 91% of them seen just once. The sample taken for sequencing was PBMCs. The receptor set was obtained from a girl aged 2-10 years in good health and CMV-seronegative.

This clone showed up just once. The chain joins TRBV5-4 to TRBJ2-3; 11 bases are shared with TRBD2. The CDR3 has 14 amino acids. Germline V lookup: CDR1 SGHNT, CDR2 YYREEE (reference sequence). J gave up 6 bases and V 2 bases, and 2 bases lay outside the gene matches. The CDR3 sequence is CASSFSGGGDTQYF. The CDR3, as DNA: TGTGCCAGCAGCTTTAGCGGGGGGGGTGATACGCAGTATTTT.

For the CDR3, the DNA is TGCGCCAGCAGTCCGCAGGGTCTCACTAATGAAAAACTGTTTTTT. Translating gives CASSPQGLTNEKLFF. This sequence joins TRBV5-1 and TRBJ1-4, with D perhaps TRBD1 (5 bases). Deletions cut 5 bases from V and 2 bases from J, with 13 bases between. Germline V gene sequence: CDR1 SGHRS, CDR2 YFSETQ. CDR3 length equals 15 residues.

This clone came up once. The chain joins TRBV9 to TRBJ1-5; the D is unclear. V was cut by 7 bases and J by 2 bases, with 4 bases left in between. This CDR3 has 11 residues. Germline loops: CDR1 SGDLS, CDR2 YYNGEE. CDR3 in amino acids: CASQGNQPQHF. As DNA, the CDR3 is TGTGCCAGCCAGGGCAATCAGCCCCAGCATTTT. Drawing the rest from reference TRBV9 and TRBJ1-5, the complete variable domain is DSGVTQTPKHLITATGQRVTLRCSPRSGDLSVYWYQQSLDQGLQFLIQYYNGEERAKGNILERFSAQQFPDLHSELNLSSLELGDSALYFCASQGNQPQHFGDGTRLSIL.

The CDR3 is CASSGLAGVAGPGNEQFF. The CDR3 DNA follows: TGTGCCAGCAGTGGACTAGCGGGAGTCGCCGGCCCCGGGAATGAGCAGTTCTTC. The chain recombines TRBV27 with TRBJ2-1; 13 nucleotides match TRBD2. Germline loops: CDR1 MNHEY, CDR2 SMNVEV (reference sequence). The CDR3 length is 18 residues. The trim removed 5 bases at V and 7 bases at J, leaving 14 bases unmatched.

This sequence joins TRBV19 and TRBJ1-2; TRBD1 matches at 7 bases. Germline assignment: CDR1 LNHDA and CDR2 SQIVND (reference sequence). The CDR3 is 14 residues long. V dropped 3 bases and J dropped 3; count of bases not matched to a gene: 4. CDR3 in DNA: TGTGCCAGTAGTATCACAGGGGTGGACTATGGCTACACCTTC. Translating it yields CASSITGVDYGYTF.

The J gene is TRBJ2-1, the V gene TRBV6-5; 9 nucleotides line up with TRBD1. CDR1 is MNHEY, CDR2 SVGAGI, per germline. V shed 2 bases, J shed 9 bases, and the junction held 8 bases outside the gene matches. This CDR3 is 15 amino acids long. CDR3 bases: TGTGCCAGCAGTTACAGGGACAGGGTCGCGGGTGAGCAGTTCTTC. Translating gives CASSYRDRVAGEQFF.

The sample holds one count of this clone. V and J are TRBV10-1 and TRBJ1-5, with 7 bases identical to TRBD1. Per the germline V gene, CDR1 is WNHNN and CDR2 is SYGVQD (reference sequence). The CDR3 sequence is 13 residues long. V lost 5 bases, J lost 4 bases, and 2 bases stayed unmatched. CDR3 protein: CASSRGQNQPQHF. Written as DNA, the CDR3 is TGCGCCAGCAGTAGGGGACAGAATCAGCCCCAGCATTTT.

This rearrangement joins TRBV4-1 to TRBJ2-1; 10 bases align to TRBD1. The length of the CDR3 is 19 residues. Trimming took 2 bases from V and 1 from J; bases not matched to a gene: 11. Germline assignment: CDR1 MGHRA and CDR2 YSYEKL. The CDR3 DNA follows: TGCGCCAGCAGCCAACCGGGACAGGGGTCCACTGTTTCCTACAATGAGCAGTTCTTC. The encoded protein is CASSQPGQGSTVSYNEQFF.

CDR3 nucleotide sequence: TGTGCCAGTTTGGACGAGGCAGGGTTTAATTCACCCCTCCACTTT. This gives the protein CASLDEAGFNSPLHF. The chain links TRBV10-3 to TRBJ1-6; D possibly corresponds to TRBD1 (5 bases). CDR1 ENHRY and CDR2 SYGVKD come from the germline V gene. This CDR3 is 15 amino acids long. Trimming stripped 10 bases from V and 6 bases from J, with 19 bases between.

The chain recombines TRBV2 with TRBJ1-2; D possibly corresponds to TRBD1 (5 bases). Trimming removed 5 bases from V and 7 bases from J, with 14 bases in between. Germline CDR1 reads SNHLY; CDR2 reads FYNNEI. This CDR3 has 13 amino acids. Here the CDR3 DNA reads TGTGCCAGCAGTATCGGGGGGGGGTTTGGCTACACCTTC. Amino acids: CASSIGGGFGYTF.

This clone was picked up one time. V and J are TRBV10-3 and TRBJ2-7, with 8 bases fitting TRBD1. J was trimmed by 3 bases and V by 10 bases; bases with no gene match: 5. The CDR3 has 12 amino acids. In germline, CDR1 is ENHRY, CDR2 SYGVKD. The CDR3 DNA reads as TGTGCCACCCGGGACAGGCTCTACGAGCAGTACTTC. The encoded protein is CATRDRLYEQYF.

The gene calls are TRBV6-1 and TRBJ1-6; 10 bases line up with TRBD1. Germline V gene sequence: CDR1 MNHNS, CDR2 SASEGT. The junction had 15 bases not matched to a gene; V was cut back by 6 bases and J by 10 bases. CDR3 length: 17 amino acids. CDR3 in amino acids: CASSERLGDRGQSPLHF. The CDR3 bases are TGTGCCAGCAGCGAACGGTTGGGTGACAGGGGGCAATCACCCCTCCACTTT.

The chain couples TRBV30 to TRBJ2-7; maybe TRBD2 (5 bases). This CDR3 is built from 19 residues. CDR1 is GTSNPN and CDR2 is SVGIG in the germline V gene (reference sequence). V lost 0 bases and J lost 0, with 24 bases in between. The CDR3 nucleotides are TGTGCCTGGAGTGTACGCTGGGGAATAGATCCACGGGGCTCCTACGAGCAGTACTTC. Amino acids: CAWSVRWGIDPRGSYEQYF.

The CDR3 DNA reads as TGTGCCAGCAGTCCACCTTACAGGGGGCGTATTGAAGCTTTCTTT. Translation: CASSPPYRGRIEAFF. The chain uses TRBV27 and TRBJ1-1, with TRBD1 matching 9 bases. The CDR3 consists of 15 residues. Germline-derived CDR1 and CDR2 are MNHEY and SMNVEV (reference sequence). V trimming: 5 bases; J trimming: 7 bases; junction bases outside the gene matches: 11.

The chain uses TRBV18 and TRBJ1-1, with D perhaps matching TRBD1 (6 bases). The CDR3 is made up of 14 amino acids. CDR1 and CDR2 from the germline V gene are KGHSH and LQKENI. The V and J ends lost 5 bases and 7 bases respectively, with 17 bases between them. The CDR3 protein is CASSVQQGPREAFF. The CDR3 DNA reads TGTGCCAGCTCAGTACAACAGGGTCCCCGTGAAGCTTTCTTT.

This chain uses TRBV5-6 with TRBJ1-1, with D tentatively TRBD1 (6 bases). The V end lost 4 bases, the J end lost 9 bases, and 19 bases lay between the germline ends. The CDR3 loop spans 14 amino acids. Germline V gene data show CDR1 as SGHDT and CDR2 as YYEEEE. CDR3 loop: CASSTGTTSPKAFF. Written as DNA, the CDR3 is TGTGCCAGCAGCACCGGGACAACCTCTCCCAAAGCTTTCTTT.

The chain has TRBV6-5 and TRBJ1-2; D possibly corresponds to TRBD1 (6 bases). The CDR3 contains 13 residues. V shed 6 bases and J shed 4 bases, with 12 bases lying between them. From germline, CDR1 is MNHEY and CDR2 SVGAGI. The CDR3 coding sequence is TGTGCCAGCAGGGGGGGGCTTTCCTATGGCTACACCTTC. This codes for CASRGGLSYGYTF.

This clone came up a few times. This sequence joins TRBV25-1 and TRBJ2-7, with TRBD1 matching 10 bases. Looked up from germline, CDR1 is MGHDK and CDR2 is SYGVNS. The CDR3 covers 14 residues. Trimming removed 6 bases from V and 5 bases from J; junction bases left unmatched: 7. The CDR3 DNA sequence: TGTGCCAGCAGGAAAGGGACAGGGGCCCACGAGCAGTACTTC. Protein product: CASRKGTGAHEQYF.

The chain recombines TRBV9 with TRBJ2-5; the D is unclear. The CDR3 has 15 amino acids. Germline assignment: CDR1 SGDLS and CDR2 YYNGEE. Trimming shortened V by 1 base and J by 4 bases, and 14 bases separated the two germline ends. The CDR3 DNA follows: TGTGCCAGCAGCGTAATGCCTAGGAATGTAGAGACCCAGTACTTC. The encoded protein is CASSVMPRNVETQYF.

About this clone itself: One end of the junction is discordant with germline, which a read error may explain. This chain links TRBV7-9 with TRBJ2-5; 9 nucleotides match TRBD2. Germline lookup yields CDR1 SEHNR and CDR2 FQNEAQ (reference sequence). This CDR3 is built from 14 residues. The CDR3 region is CSSSVTSGQETQYF. As DNA, the CDR3 is TGTTCCAGCAGCGTAACTAGCGGGCAAGAGACCCAGTACTTC.

The rearrangement uses TRBV7-2 and TRBJ1-5; TRBD1 aligns across 9 bases. This CDR3 is 15 amino acids long. V shed 5 bases, J shed 3 bases, and the junction held 5 bases outside the gene matches. Germline lookup yields CDR1 SGHTA and CDR2 FQGNSA. The CDR3 reads CASSPGTGINQPQHF. CDR3 nucleotide sequence: TGTGCCAGCAGCCCCGGGACAGGGATCAATCAGCCCCAGCATTTT. Full variable domain (outside the CDR3, taken from reference TRBV7-2 and TRBJ1-5): GAGVSQSPSNKVTEKGKDVELRCDPISGHTALYWYRQSLGQGLEFLIYFQGNSAPDKSGLPSDRFSAERTGGSVSTLTIQRTQQEDSAVYLCASSPGTGINQPQHFGDGTRLSIL.

This clone has a single count. The V gene is TRBV6-5, the J gene TRBJ2-3; 11 nucleotides agree with TRBD2. V trimming: 4 bases; J trimming: 5 bases; junction bases outside the gene matches: 8. Germline assignment: CDR1 MNHEY and CDR2 SVGAGI. The CDR3 has 16 amino acids. CDR3 nucleotide sequence: TGTGCCAGCAGTTCTCTAGCGGGGGGTGCAAGAGATACGCAGTATTTT. Translating it yields CASSSLAGGARDTQYF.